This TCR beta chain was retrieved from a study of T cell responses to AZD1222 COVID-19 vaccine. Study-level background: Second-dose schedules of about 4 or about 12 weeks were combined.

In its sample, this clone was seen once. The target antigen is unknown. This CDR3 spans 14 amino acids. Trimming took off 7 bases at V and 1 base at J, with 11 bases between the two ends. Germline CDR1 MNHEY, CDR2 SVGAGI. Libraries were prepared by immunoSEQ multiplex PCR; TCRdb keeps only in-frame clonotypes and omits some of them. The table lists some 100,000 clones, approximately 91% of them singletons, with roughly 4.7% in the top ten. General study results and limits: Regions 160-218 and 743-854 dominated among vaccine-associated CD4 TCRs spanning spike. There were mostly white British donors and more females than males, and clonal diversity was possibly underestimated. An increase in Spike-specific TCR breadth and depth was observed after two AZD1222 doses.

Source: peripheral blood, taken on day 0 of AZD1222 vaccination. The chain has TRBV6-5 and TRBJ1-3, with D hard to call. The TCR originated in an adult in good health. The CDR3 region has the DNA TGTGCCAGCAAGGATCGATATTCTGGAAACACCATATATTTT. Encoded protein: CASKDRYSGNTIYF.